The rows below give T cell receptor beta chains drawn from one sample of a study of T cells in Graves' hyperthyroidism and ophthalmopathy. One entry per CDR3 protein, called by TCRdb with MiXCR from the multiplex PCR reads. The sample comprises about 700,000 distinct CDR3 sequences, around 15% of which are singletons, and about a tenth rests with the top ten. The material sequenced was blood. Source of these receptors: a woman under 30 with Graves' hyperthyroidism. Each CDR3 is given without its conserved first and last residue. The order of the fields is CDR3 protein, V gene, D gene, J gene. The D gene is left open where the match is weak.

CDR3 protein: ASRPHDRVLDEKLF
V gene: TRBV28
D gene: TRBD1
J gene: TRBJ1-4

CDR3 protein: ASSLSGQGGFIEAF
V gene: TRBV27
D gene: TRBD1
J gene: TRBJ1-1

CDR3 protein: ASSQIRHVYGHNEQF
V gene: TRBV4-1
D gene: NA
J gene: TRBJ2-1

CDR3 protein: ASSLGGQSDQETQY
V gene: TRBV5-1
D gene: TRBD1
J gene: TRBJ2-5

CDR3 protein: ASSLTGGTSSYEQY
V gene: TRBV7-3
D gene: TRBD2
J gene: TRBJ2-7

CDR3 protein: ASSPWTSGYEQY
V gene: TRBV7-2
D gene: TRBD2
J gene: TRBJ2-7

CDR3 protein: ATSRYGAENTEAF
V gene: TRBV15
D gene: NA
J gene: TRBJ1-1

CDR3 protein: ASSLSLKTNRGHWGIQY
V gene: TRBV7-9
D gene: TRBD1
J gene: TRBJ2-4

CDR3 protein: ASTPHRTGRWYQETQY
V gene: TRBV11-2
D gene: TRBD1
J gene: TRBJ2-5

CDR3 protein: ASSLEGFLAKNIQY
V gene: TRBV11-2
D gene: NA
J gene: TRBJ2-4

CDR3 protein: ASSAPTSGASRETQY
V gene: TRBV28
D gene: TRBD2
J gene: TRBJ2-3

CDR3 protein: ASSLDWGADTQY
V gene: TRBV7-6
D gene: NA
J gene: TRBJ2-3

CDR3 protein: ASSLAGSDLCEQY
V gene: TRBV7-2
D gene: NA
J gene: TRBJ2-7

CDR3 protein: ASSSGARGEQF
V gene: TRBV7-3
D gene: NA
J gene: TRBJ2-1

CDR3 protein: ASSQGTGQGMSNEKLF
V gene: TRBV4-1
D gene: TRBD1
J gene: TRBJ1-4

CDR3 protein: ASTTPTGAYEQY
V gene: TRBV6-2/TRBV6-3
D gene: TRBD1
J gene: TRBJ2-7

CDR3 protein: ASTPGGRRTEAF
V gene: TRBV28
D gene: TRBD1
J gene: TRBJ1-1

CDR3 protein: ASGLAGGGDTQY
V gene: TRBV6-2/TRBV6-3
D gene: TRBD2
J gene: TRBJ2-3

CDR3 protein: ASRDTGTGNQETQC
V gene: TRBV2
D gene: TRBD1
J gene: TRBJ2-5

CDR3 protein: ASSYDPSTDTQY
V gene: TRBV6-5
D gene: NA
J gene: TRBJ2-3

CDR3 protein: ASSLLGGLGETQY
V gene: TRBV25-1
D gene: NA
J gene: TRBJ2-5

CDR3 protein: AWSVFLAPDNRPQH
V gene: TRBV30
D gene: NA
J gene: TRBJ1-5

CDR3 protein: SAGGGTSGSSQETQY
V gene: TRBV20-1
D gene: TRBD2
J gene: TRBJ2-5

CDR3 protein: ASTSRNEQF
V gene: TRBV2
D gene: NA
J gene: TRBJ2-1

CDR3 protein: ATSDAASTDTQY
V gene: TRBV24-1
D gene: NA
J gene: TRBJ2-3

CDR3 protein: ASSAFGQRGTRELF
V gene: TRBV2
D gene: NA
J gene: TRBJ2-2

CDR3 protein: ASSSIAGPSLNEQF
V gene: TRBV7-6
D gene: TRBD2
J gene: TRBJ2-1

CDR3 protein: ASSKSLAGGQEQF
V gene: TRBV7-9
D gene: TRBD2
J gene: TRBJ2-1

CDR3 protein: SVENQGSGALDEAF
V gene: TRBV29-1
D gene: NA
J gene: TRBJ1-1

CDR3 protein: ASSLPLGAGDTDTQY
V gene: TRBV28
D gene: TRBD2
J gene: TRBJ2-3

CDR3 protein: ASSYSSTGGAGTGELF
V gene: TRBV6-6
D gene: TRBD1
J gene: TRBJ2-2

CDR3 protein: ASSQSRDSVETQY
V gene: TRBV4-1
D gene: NA
J gene: TRBJ2-5

CDR3 protein: ASSRQGTSTDTQY
V gene: TRBV18
D gene: NA
J gene: TRBJ2-3

CDR3 protein: SARDLRGSSPGANVLT
V gene: TRBV20-1
D gene: NA
J gene: TRBJ2-6

CDR3 protein: ASSYFGGSGNTIY
V gene: TRBV6-5
D gene: NA
J gene: TRBJ1-3

CDR3 protein: ASSLTSGTFTDTQY
V gene: TRBV11-1
D gene: TRBD2
J gene: TRBJ2-3

CDR3 protein: ASSLTPADTQY
V gene: TRBV18
D gene: NA
J gene: TRBJ2-3

CDR3 protein: ASSFATSGWANEQF
V gene: TRBV28
D gene: TRBD2
J gene: TRBJ2-1

CDR3 protein: ASSLSKLAGGYEQY
V gene: TRBV27
D gene: TRBD2
J gene: TRBJ2-7

CDR3 protein: ASSLTASYGYT
V gene: TRBV27
D gene: NA
J gene: TRBJ1-2

CDR3 protein: ASLGGQTTGELF
V gene: TRBV5-1
D gene: NA
J gene: TRBJ2-2

CDR3 protein: ASTGQGMAGQPQH
V gene: TRBV2
D gene: TRBD1
J gene: TRBJ1-5

CDR3 protein: ASSSPGAGATDTQY
V gene: TRBV7-9
D gene: TRBD2
J gene: TRBJ2-3

CDR3 protein: ASRPTGVGYSPLH
V gene: TRBV6-1
D gene: TRBD1
J gene: TRBJ1-6

CDR3 protein: ASSPQATNTGELF
V gene: TRBV9
D gene: NA
J gene: TRBJ2-2

CDR3 protein: ASSDDASYQETQY
V gene: TRBV2
D gene: NA
J gene: TRBJ2-5

CDR3 protein: ASSESGLAGLTDTQY
V gene: TRBV7-9
D gene: TRBD2
J gene: TRBJ2-3

CDR3 protein: ASSHTVGAGTGELF
V gene: TRBV4-3
D gene: NA
J gene: TRBJ2-2

CDR3 protein: ASSSHRVAGELF
V gene: TRBV6-1
D gene: NA
J gene: TRBJ2-2

CDR3 protein: ATTPGYNEQF
V gene: TRBV6-2/TRBV6-3
D gene: NA
J gene: TRBJ2-1

CDR3 protein: SASWGFSYEQY
V gene: TRBV20-1
D gene: NA
J gene: TRBJ2-7

CDR3 protein: ASSPLGDRAYEQY
V gene: TRBV11-2
D gene: TRBD1
J gene: TRBJ2-7

CDR3 protein: SASPSVEETQY
V gene: TRBV20-1
D gene: NA
J gene: TRBJ2-5

CDR3 protein: ASVATPSADTQY
V gene: TRBV7-8
D gene: NA
J gene: TRBJ2-3

CDR3 protein: AASMASWPYEQY
V gene: TRBV2
D gene: NA
J gene: TRBJ2-7

CDR3 protein: ASRFGAEQF
V gene: TRBV28
D gene: NA
J gene: TRBJ2-1

CDR3 protein: ASRRGLWCQETQY
V gene: TRBV28
D gene: NA
J gene: TRBJ2-5

CDR3 protein: ASSLMREKETQY
V gene: TRBV7-2
D gene: NA
J gene: TRBJ2-5

CDR3 protein: SVVPRFNEQF
V gene: TRBV29-1
D gene: NA
J gene: TRBJ2-1

CDR3 protein: AWSVGTSTDTQY
V gene: TRBV30
D gene: NA
J gene: TRBJ2-3